This is a list of T cell receptor beta chains from one sample in a study of Tregs in tolerant kidney transplant recipients. Method: immunoSEQ multiplex PCR; TCRdb's copy keeps in-frame clones and lacks some. Of some 57,000 clones listed, about 90% were seen once; the top ten hold roughly 15%. The specimen comprised CD8+ T cells from blood (PBMCs), sampled 24 months after the transplant. All receptors derive from a human patient who received a combined kidney and bone marrow transplant. Some T cells may be supplied by the graft donor. Both conserved end residues are part of each CDR3. The D gene is left open where the match is weak. Size is omitted from some rows. Given values are once, few, many or a class for expanded clones.

D,V,J,size,CDR3,DNA
-,TRBV9,TRBJ2-7,-,CASSVGRGRGYEQYF,TGTGCCAGCAGCGTAGGCCGCGGGCGGGGCTACGAGCAGTACTTC
-,TRBV28,TRBJ1-6,-,CASSWTAGTSPLHF,TGTGCCAGCAGTTGGACAGCCGGGACTTCACCCCTCCACTTT
TRBD2,TRBV7-9,TRBJ2-1,-,CASSTSSGRDNEQFF,TGTGCCAGCAGCACATCTAGCGGGAGGGACAATGAGCAGTTCTTC
TRBD2,TRBV5-6,TRBJ2-2,-,CASSSYGGNGELFF,TGTGCCAGCAGCTCCTACGGGGGGAACGGGGAGCTGTTTTTT
TRBD1,TRBV27,TRBJ1-1,-,CASRTRGQVFMNTEAFF,TGTGCCAGCAGGACCCGCGGACAGGTTTTCATGAACACTGAAGCTTTCTTT
-,TRBV30,TRBJ2-1,-,CAWSVPPMSSYNEQFF,TGTGCCTGGAGTGTCCCTCCCATGAGCTCCTACAATGAGCAGTTCTTC
TRBD1,TRBV6-5,TRBJ2-7,-,CASRVLAGGTYEQYF,TGTGCCAGCAGGGTATTGGCAGGGGGAACCTACGAGCAGTACTTC
-,TRBV20-1,TRBJ2-4,-,CSARDQGIQYF,TGCAGTGCTAGAGACCAGGGTATTCAGTACTTC
-,TRBV5-6,TRBJ1-2,-,CASSSRTDTQIPLFPTF,TGTGCCAGCAGCTCCCGGACAGACACTCAAATACCCCTTTTCCCCACCTTC
-,TRBV30,TRBJ1-4,-,CAWSMGLGGEKLFF,TGTGCCTGGAGTATGGGACTGGGAGGTGAAAAACTGTTTTTT
-,TRBV11-3,TRBJ2-7,-,CASSVTGNEQYF,TGTGCCAGCAGCGTGACAGGTAACGAGCAGTACTTC
TRBD1,TRBV5-3,TRBJ1-6,-,CARSPTGETFYNSPLHF,TGTGCCAGAAGCCCGACAGGGGAAACCTTCTATAATTCACCCCTCCACTTT
-,TRBV29-1,TRBJ1-3,-,CSVEDNSQSSGNTIYF,TGCAGCGTTGAAGATAACAGCCAGAGCTCTGGAAACACCATATATTTT
-,TRBV4-1,TRBJ1-1,-,CASSLGSTEAFF,TGCGCCAGCAGCCTGGGGAGTACTGAAGCTTTCTTT
-,TRBV9,TRBJ1-1,-,CASGGQLNTEAFF,TGTGCCAGCGGAGGACAGTTGAACACTGAAGCTTTCTTT
-,TRBV7-9,TRBJ1-2,few,CASSHGQFYGYTF,TGTGCCAGCAGCCACGGACAGTTCTATGGCTACACCTTC
TRBD1,TRBV27,TRBJ2-3,-,CASSSSQGARGDTQYF,TGTGCCAGCAGCTCCTCACAGGGGGCGCGTGGAGATACGCAGTATTTT
-,TRBV7-6,TRBJ1-1,-,CASSLGVFGTPNTEAFF,TGTGCCAGCAGCTTAGGGGTGTTCGGGACACCGAACACTGAAGCTTTCTTT
-,TRBV29-1,TRBJ1-2,once,CSVSQGNYGYTF,TGCAGCGTTTCGCAGGGAAACTATGGCTACACCTTC
TRBD1,TRBV7-6,TRBJ2-2,-,CASSRTGNAGELFF,TGTGCCAGCAGCCGGACAGGGAATGCCGGGGAGCTGTTTTTT
TRBD1,TRBV11-2,TRBJ2-5,once,CASIDQQGFQETQYF,TGTGCCAGCATCGATCAACAGGGGTTCCAAGAGACCCAGTACTTC
TRBD1,TRBV4-3,TRBJ2-6,-,CASSQRDRDIIPSGANVLTF,TGCGCCAGCAGCCAGAGGGACAGGGACATAATTCCCTCTGGGGCCAACGTCCTGACTTTC
TRBD1,TRBV5-1,TRBJ2-3,-,CASSLLWPPTGEDTQYF,TGCGCCAGCAGCTTGCTGTGGCCACCTACAGGGGAAGATACGCAGTATTTT
-,TRBV2,TRBJ1-2,-,CASKTGGGESHRYTF,TGTGCCAGCAAAACCGGGGGGGGCGAATCTCATCGCTACACCTTC
-,TRBV7-8,TRBJ2-5,-,CASSFQAYPGDQTQYF,TGTGCCAGCAGCTTCCAGGCCTATCCAGGGGACCAGACCCAGTACTTC
TRBD1,TRBV6-5,TRBJ1-5,once,CASSPYRGGNQPQHF,TGTGCCAGCAGTCCCTACAGGGGAGGCAATCAGCCCCAGCATTTT
-,TRBV19,TRBJ1-1,-,CASSPGHMNTEAFF,TGTGCCAGTAGTCCAGGACATATGAACACTGAAGCTTTCTTT
-,TRBV30,TRBJ2-3,-,CAWSVLSGTDTQYF,TGTGCCTGGAGTGTACTAAGCGGCACAGATACGCAGTATTTT
-,TRBV9,TRBJ1-3,-,CASSGPGTPGNTIYF,TGTGCCAGCAGCGGCCCCGGGACACCTGGAAACACCATATATTTT
TRBD1,TRBV18,TRBJ2-7,-,CASSPRPGQIISYEQYF,TGTGCCAGCTCCCCGCGTCCGGGACAGATTATCTCCTACGAGCAGTACTTC
-,TRBV5-5,TRBJ2-1,few,CASSLAGEYYNEQFF,TGTGCCAGCAGCTTGGCTGGGGAGTACTACAATGAGCAGTTCTTC
TRBD1,TRBV5-6,TRBJ2-1,-,CASSLGMTGTYNEQFF,TGTGCCAGCAGCTTGGGGATGACAGGGACCTACAATGAGCAGTTCTTC
TRBD1,TRBV9,TRBJ1-5,-,CASSVTGASNQPQHF,TGTGCCAGCAGCGTAACAGGGGCGAGCAATCAGCCCCAGCATTTT
TRBD2,TRBV10-1,TRBJ2-5,-,CASSEPVRASGTQETQYF,TGCGCCAGCAGTGAGCCCGTTCGGGCTAGCGGGACTCAAGAGACCCAGTACTTC
-,TRBV30,TRBJ1-2,-,CAWSGDRNYGYTF,TGTGCCTGGAGCGGAGACAGGAACTATGGCTACACCTTC
TRBD2,TRBV7-9,TRBJ2-1,-,CASSFGLAGYNEQFF,TGTGCCAGCAGCTTTGGGCTAGCGGGTTACAATGAGCAGTTCTTC
-,TRBV15,TRBJ2-7,-,CATSIGRSEQYF,TGTGCCACCAGCATCGGTAGGAGCGAGCAGTACTTC
-,TRBV2,TRBJ1-5,-,CASSLRRGKLQPQHF,TGTGCCAGCAGTCTAAGGCGAGGGAAACTACAGCCCCAGCATTTT
TRBD1,TRBV7-8,TRBJ1-2,-,CASSAAGGAFYGYTF,TGTGCCAGCAGCGCAGCAGGGGGCGCATTCTATGGCTACACCTTC
-,TRBV11-2,TRBJ2-7,medium-sized,CASSQAHYEQYF,TGTGCCAGCAGCCAAGCGCATTACGAGCAGTACTTC
TRBD2,TRBV7-9,TRBJ2-1,-,CASSPPSGSYNEQFF,TGTGCCAGCAGCCCCCCCAGCGGGAGTTACAATGAGCAGTTCTTC
-,TRBV5-5,TRBJ2-2,-,CASSLSWQGELFF,TGTGCCAGCAGCTTGTCGTGGCAGGGGGAGCTGTTTTTT